This TCR beta chain was obtained from a study of shared clonotypes between healthy human individuals. The ends were cut back, 1 base at V and 3 bases at J, with 7 bases in the middle. Germline V gene sequence: CDR1 SEHNR, CDR2 FQNEAQ (reference sequence). The CDR3 covers 14 residues. Study results and limitations: Clonotypes shared by all four donors outscored non-shared clonotypes in generation probability. Compared with memory subsets, naive subsets generally had larger estimated richness. Though the depth was large, rarefaction showed that sorted-subset sequencing was incomplete.

With regard to this clone: Its antigen is still unknown.

The CD4+ fraction was divided into a CD45RA+ naive subset and a CD45RA-negative memory subset. The data were produced by immunoSEQ multiplex PCR, yet TCRdb's version contains in-frame clones alone and is incomplete. Of approximately 2.5 million clones listed, 80% to 95% are singletons. This rearrangement joins TRBV7-9 to TRBJ2-1; the D gene is possibly TRBD2 (5 bases). The clonotype comes from a man aged 18 to 29 in good health. Some clones in this sample may be carry-over from other donors' samples. Input material: naive CD4+ T cells from PBMCs. As for subset: CD45RA+ positively selected. The CDR3 region is CASSLEAVYNEQFF. The DNA for the CDR3 is TGTGCCAGCAGCTTAGAAGCGGTCTACAATGAGCAGTTCTTC.